Here is one TCR beta chain with its context. The data are from a study of blood T cell repertoires in COVID-19. Background on the study: Collection of acute and convalescent COVID-19 samples took place in the United States, Italy and Spain.

The trim removed 6 bases at V and 5 bases at J, leaving 9 bases unmatched. Per the germline V gene, CDR1 is SNHLY and CDR2 is FYNNEI. The CDR3 is 14 residues long. Authors' methods: Estimated nucleated cell counts came from reference gene primer amplification. Some clones are missing from TCRdb's copy, which holds only in-frame ones; the method was immunoSEQ multiplex PCR. D and trimming were read from the DNA, whereas the V and J calls and clone size are those reported in that table. The repertoire includes tens of thousands of clones, about 76% of them detected once, and over 35% sits in the top ten.

The J gene is TRBJ1-2, the V gene TRBV2, with 7 bases that match TRBD1. The specimen was peripheral blood. This TCR was sampled from a man older than 75 with acute or convalescent COVID-19. CDR3 loop: CASRDTNRGYGYTF. CDR3 coding DNA: TGTGCCAGCAGAGACACTAACAGGGGTTATGGCTACACCTTC. The complete variable domain, with remaining parts taken from reference TRBV2 and TRBJ1-2, reads EPEVTQTPSHQVTQMGQEVILRCVPISNHLYFYWYRQILGQKVEFLVSFYNNEISEKSEIFDDQFSVERPDGSNFTLKIRSTKLEDSAMYFCASRDTNRGYGYTFGSGTRLTVV.